The 7 T cell receptor beta chains listed next were all sequenced from one sample in a study of early T cells in non-severe SARS-CoV-2 infection. One entry per CDR3 protein results from TCRdb running MiXCR on the 5' RACE reads. The sample carries 35,000 to 45,000 distinct CDR3 sequences, about 5.3% recorded once. The source was whole blood, collected at baseline. Receptors were obtained from an adult who was a healthcare worker with PCR-confirmed SARS-CoV-2 infection or an uninfected control (not recorded which).

The J gene is TRBJ2-1, the V gene TRBV7-2; 10 nucleotides agree with TRBD2. CDR1 is SGHTA, CDR2 FQGNSA, per germline. V lost 0 bases and J lost 7; bases outside the gene matches: 6. The CDR3 has 16 amino acids. The CDR3 nucleotides are TGTGCCAGCAGCTTAGCGTCGACTAGCGGGCTGAATGAGCAGTTCTTC. Amino acid sequence: CASSLASTSGLNEQFF.

This clonotype was seen a handful of times. The chain uses TRBV29-1 and TRBJ2-3, with D maybe TRBD1 (5 bases). The V end lost 4 bases, the J end lost 3 bases, and 11 bases lay between the germline ends. CDR1 is SQVTM, CDR2 ANQGSEA, per germline. The CDR3 covers 13 residues. CDR3 residues: CSVGGIITDTQYF. The DNA for the CDR3 is TGCAGCGTTGGGGGCATAATTACAGATACGCAGTATTTT.

This clonotype was seen ten or more times. This chain joins TRBV20-1 and TRBJ2-1; 8 bases agree with TRBD2. Trimming took 0 bases from V and 6 from J; bases not matched to a gene: 4. Germline-derived CDR1 and CDR2 are DFQATT and SNEGSKA (reference sequence). The CDR3 extends over 14 amino acids. The CDR3 DNA reads as TGCAGTGCTAGAGATCCCGGGAGGGCCAATGAGCAGTTCTTC. This sequence encodes CSARDPGRANEQFF.

Many counts were recorded for this clonotype. V and J are TRBV27 and TRBJ2-2; 8 bases are shared with TRBD1. Per the germline V gene, CDR1 is MNHEY and CDR2 is SMNVEV (reference sequence). Trimming removed 5 bases from V and 6 bases from J; junction bases left unmatched: 8. CDR3 length: 15 amino acids. CDR3 residues: CASSATGALPGELFF. In DNA form, the CDR3 reads TGTGCCAGCAGTGCGACAGGGGCCCTACCCGGGGAGCTGTTTTTT.

This clonotype was recorded at least ten times. The rearrangement uses TRBV18 and TRBJ1-6, with 10 bases fitting TRBD1. Germline lookup yields CDR1 KGHSH and CDR2 LQKENI. The CDR3 has 15 residues. The V and J ends lost 4 bases and 7 bases, in that order; junction bases with no gene match: 4. The CDR3 protein is CASSHDRGPNSPLHF. DNA for the CDR3: TGTGCCAGCTCACACGACAGGGGGCCAAATTCACCCCTCCACTTT.

This clonotype has ten or more counts. The V gene is TRBV4-3, the J gene TRBJ2-3; TRBD1 matches at 7 bases. The trim removed 0 bases at V and 3 bases at J, leaving 9 bases unmatched. The germline CDR1 and CDR2 sequences are LGHNA and YSLEER. The CDR3 spans 17 residues. CDR3 in amino acids: CASSQEGGLRGTDTQYF. As DNA, the CDR3 is TGCGCCAGCAGCCAAGAAGGAGGCCTCAGGGGGACAGATACGCAGTATTTT.

This clonotype was picked up many times. The V call is TRBV3-1, the J call TRBJ2-3, with 12 bases fitting TRBD2. CDR1 is LGHDT, CDR2 YNNKEL, per germline (reference sequence). V lost 6 bases and J lost 4; bases outside the gene matches: 5. The CDR3 runs 15 residues. The CDR3 DNA sequence: TGTGCCAGCAGTCGACTAGCGGGAGAGTCAGATACGCAGTATTTT. This encodes CASSRLAGESDTQYF.